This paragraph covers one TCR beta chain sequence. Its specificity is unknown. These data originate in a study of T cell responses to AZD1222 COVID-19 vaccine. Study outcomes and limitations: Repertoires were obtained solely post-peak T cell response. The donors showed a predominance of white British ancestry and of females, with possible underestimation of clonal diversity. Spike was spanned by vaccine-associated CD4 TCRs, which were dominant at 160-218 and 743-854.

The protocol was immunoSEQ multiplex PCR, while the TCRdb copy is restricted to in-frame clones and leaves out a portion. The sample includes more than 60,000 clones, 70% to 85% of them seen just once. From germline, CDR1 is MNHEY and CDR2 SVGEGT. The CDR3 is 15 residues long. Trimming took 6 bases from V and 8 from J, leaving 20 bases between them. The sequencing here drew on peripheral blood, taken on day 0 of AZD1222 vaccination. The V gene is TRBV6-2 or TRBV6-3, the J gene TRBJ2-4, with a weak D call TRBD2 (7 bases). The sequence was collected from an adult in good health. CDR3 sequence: CASSSREGVIDIQYF. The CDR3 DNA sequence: TGTGCCAGCAGCTCGAGGGAGGGGGTCATAGACATTCAGTACTTC.